These T cell receptor beta chains were read from a single sample in a study of technical replicates of blood from a few donors. Libraries were prepared by immunoSEQ multiplex PCR; TCRdb keeps only in-frame clonotypes and omits some of them. The profile shows about 85,000 clones, just under 95% of them singletons. The material sequenced was T cells isolated from PBMCs. These receptors originate from a human donor in good health. CDR3s leave out the opening cysteine and the closing phenylalanine or tryptophan.

CDR3 protein: ASSLDTRFSDEQF
V gene: TRBV7-2

CDR3 protein: ASSANRGRDTQY
V gene: TRBV6-6

CDR3 protein: ASSPLPPQSNEQF
V gene: TRBV27

CDR3 protein: ASSPAAGGNTDTQY
V gene: TRBV7-9

CDR3 protein: ASRDPTGWQETQY
V gene: TRBV6-1

CDR3 protein: ASPSFGGPGTDTQY
V gene: TRBV28

CDR3 protein: ASSLGGKGSF
V gene: TRBV5-1

CDR3 protein: ASSEYQGATNEKLF
V gene: TRBV2

CDR3 protein: ASSLVRGSNTGELF
V gene: TRBV7-6

CDR3 protein: ASSSRPGQGTYEQY
V gene: TRBV28

CDR3 protein: ASIGGVVGWNTEAF
V gene: TRBV19

CDR3 protein: ASSQVDSSSYEQY
V gene: TRBV4-1

CDR3 protein: AWTGRNGELF
V gene: TRBV30

CDR3 protein: ASSLGLIYGYT
V gene: TRBV4-2

CDR3 protein: ASSSNTDRFYGYT
V gene: TRBV6-5

CDR3 protein: ASSEGQAAGNTIY
V gene: TRBV28

CDR3 protein: ASSGGPGQPSYEQY
V gene: TRBV10-1

CDR3 protein: ASSERGQSEAF
V gene: TRBV10-1

CDR3 protein: ASSYSISEGNTEAF
V gene: TRBV6-6

CDR3 protein: ASRRTGNTEAF
V gene: TRBV2

CDR3 protein: AWSVLSPLH
V gene: TRBV30

CDR3 protein: ASSEVGDPRSSGNTIY
V gene: TRBV6-1

CDR3 protein: ASSLSGQGFYEQY
V gene: TRBV27

CDR3 protein: ASSWTSGRNIGPTDTQY
V gene: TRBV5-1

CDR3 protein: ASAMYQTEAF
V gene: TRBV12-5

CDR3 protein: ASSPLRELGIYEQY
V gene: TRBV27

CDR3 protein: AISESQDRANTEAF
V gene: TRBV10-3

CDR3 protein: ASSLGGGNTEPQH
V gene: TRBV7-8

CDR3 protein: ASRGAGAYEQY
V gene: TRBV27

CDR3 protein: ASKPGGLSNTGELF
V gene: TRBV27

CDR3 protein: ASSVAAGVYEQY
V gene: TRBV6-1

CDR3 protein: ASSSSGETDTQY
V gene: TRBV9

CDR3 protein: ASRRGQGDYNEQF
V gene: TRBV5-1

CDR3 protein: ASSYRGLPENIQY
V gene: TRBV6-5

CDR3 protein: ASSFVDRRGGAF
V gene: TRBV28

CDR3 protein: ASSLGYSTNEKLF
V gene: TRBV5-1

CDR3 protein: ASSYGTGGYGYT
V gene: TRBV6-5

CDR3 protein: ASPDSSYAGELF
V gene: TRBV7-9

CDR3 protein: ASSLGPSTPAGELF
V gene: TRBV7-9

CDR3 protein: ASSLRRWGRYEQY
V gene: TRBV28

CDR3 protein: ASSIDWTGTSGSQELF
V gene: TRBV19

CDR3 protein: ASSDGPGGVDAF
V gene: TRBV5-1

CDR3 protein: ASSAQGAGSTDTQY
V gene: TRBV19

CDR3 protein: AWSVQQNTEAF
V gene: TRBV30

CDR3 protein: ASLTGEEAF
V gene: TRBV6-5